Each of the 19 T cell receptor beta chains below was sequenced from the same sample in a study of shared clonotypes between healthy human individuals. Generated by immunoSEQ multiplex PCR, the TCRdb table keeps only in-frame clones and is missing some. The data show about 1.1 million clones, 70% to 85% seen once. The specimen was memory CD4+ T cells from PBMCs. Subset reported: CD45RA-negative fraction. The receptors were sampled from a man younger than 35 in good health. Some clones in this sample may be carry-over from other donors' samples.

CDR3 sequence (DNA): TGTGCCAGTAGTTCGTCGGCGGCAGGGACCTACGAGCAGTACTTC. Translating it yields CASSSSAAGTYEQYF. The J gene is TRBJ2-7, the V gene TRBV19; D is possibly TRBD1 (5 bases). The V and J ends lost 5 bases and 2 bases respectively, with 16 bases between them. The CDR3 is 15 residues long. Germline V gene sequence: CDR1 LNHDA, CDR2 SQIVND (reference sequence).

This chain joins TRBV29-1 and TRBJ1-2; 8 bases agree with TRBD1. Trimming cost V 8 bases and J 4 bases; bases outside gene matches: 15. Germline CDR1 SQVTM, CDR2 ANQGSEA. The CDR3 contains 15 residues. This CDR3 reads CSSRTGSPLTYGYTF. The CDR3 region has the DNA TGCAGCTCCCGGACAGGGTCGCCTTTGACCTATGGCTACACCTTC.

This clone was detected a few times. The chain joins TRBV28 to TRBJ1-1, with D hard to call. V gave up 2 bases and J gave up 6 bases, with 16 bases separating them. This CDR3 has 15 amino acids. Germline lookup yields CDR1 MDHEN and CDR2 SYDVKM. The CDR3, as DNA: TGTGCCAGCAGTTTACTGGTAAGGGAAGAGCCTGAAGCTTTCTTT. Translation gives CASSLLVREEPEAFF. The full variable domain, with the rest looked up from reference TRBV28 and TRBJ1-1, is DVKVTQSSRYLVKRTGEKVFLECVQDMDHENMFWYRQDPGLGLRLIYFSYDVKMKEKGDIPEGYSVSREKKERFSLILESASTNQTSMYLCASSLLVREEPEAFFGQGTRLTVV.

This clone was observed a handful of times. The V gene is TRBV29-1, the J gene TRBJ2-1; 12 bases are a match to TRBD2. This CDR3 is built from 12 residues. V lost 6 bases, J lost 10 bases, and 4 bases stayed unmatched. Germline-derived CDR1 and CDR2 are SQVTM and ANQGSEA. For the CDR3, the DNA is TGCAGCGTAGGAGGACTAGCGGGAGAGCAGTTCTTC. This sequence encodes CSVGGLAGEQFF.

V and J are TRBV5-1 and TRBJ2-2, with 7 bases fitting TRBD2. With V trimmed by 3 bases and J by 0 bases, 2 bases remained unmatched. Per germline, CDR1 SGHRS and CDR2 YFSETQ. The CDR3 length is 15 residues. CDR3 bases: TGCGCCAGCAGCTCGACTAGCACGAACACCGGGGAGCTGTTTTTT. It codes for CASSSTSTNTGELFF. Full variable domain (outside the CDR3, taken from reference TRBV5-1 and TRBJ2-2): KAGVTQTPRYLIKTRGQQVTLSCSPISGHRSVSWYQQTPGQGLQFLFEYFSETQRNKGNFPGRFSGRQFSNSRSEMNVSTLELGDSALYLCASSSTSTNTGELFFGEGSRLTVL.

The rearrangement joins TRBV4-1 to TRBJ1-1; 7 nucleotides line up with TRBD1. With V trimmed by 5 bases and J by 3 bases, 3 bases remained unmatched. Germline V lookup: CDR1 MGHRA, CDR2 YSYEKL. The CDR3 covers 13 residues. The CDR3 here is CASSIDRDTEAFF. CDR3 nucleotides: TGCGCCAGCAGCATAGACAGGGACACTGAAGCTTTCTTT.

This chain uses TRBV15 with TRBJ2-2, with D hard to call. The germline CDR1 and CDR2 sequences are LNHNV and YYDKDF (reference sequence). CDR3 length: 15 amino acids. Trimming removed 1 base at V and 5 bases at J, with 11 bases between. The CDR3 loop reads CATSRVQWQTGELFF. CDR3 coding DNA: TGTGCCACCAGCAGAGTGCAGTGGCAGACCGGGGAGCTGTTTTTT.

The genes are TRBV5-1 and TRBJ1-1; 9 bases are shared with TRBD1. The length of the CDR3 is 16 residues. Germline trimming cut 5 bases from V and 2 bases from J; bases unmatched to any gene: 10. CDR1 is SGHRS and CDR2 is YFSETQ in the germline V gene. The CDR3 is CASSPLRDRENTEAFF. The CDR3 DNA reads TGCGCCAGCAGTCCACTCCGGGACAGGGAAAACACTGAAGCTTTCTTT.

J is TRBJ2-5 and V is TRBV15, with 9 bases matching TRBD2. Germline V gene data show CDR1 as LNHNV and CDR2 as YYDKDF (reference sequence). The CDR3 is 16 amino acids. The V and J ends lost 1 base and 2 bases, in that order; junction bases with no gene match: 5. CDR3 coding DNA: TGTGCCACCAGCAGAGGTTTAGCGGGAGATCAAGAGACCCAGTACTTC. Residues: CATSRGLAGDQETQYF.

On this clone itself: The junction differs from germline at one of its ends, possibly a read error. The gene calls are TRBV28 and TRBJ1-4, with 9 bases aligning to TRBD1. Germline-derived CDR1 and CDR2 are MDHEN and SYDVKM. CDR3 length: 16 residues. The CDR3 DNA reads TGTGCCAGCAGTGAAGCCCCGGGACAGGGTAGGGAAAAACTGTTTTTC. The encoded protein is CASSEAPGQGREKLFF.

The DNA for the CDR3 is TGTGCCAGCGCCCAGGTGGGCTACGAGCAGTACTTC. Translated: CASAQVGYEQYF. The V gene is TRBV6-1, the J gene TRBJ2-7; D remains unclear. Trimming cost V 8 bases and J 3 bases, with 11 bases left between them. CDR1 MNHNS and CDR2 SASEGT come from the germline V gene. This CDR3 region has 12 residues.

V and J are TRBV6-6 and TRBJ2-4, with D perhaps assigned TRBD1 or TRBD2 (6 bases each). V lost 7 bases to trimming and J lost 1 base, with 11 bases between them. There are 14 residues in the CDR3. Germline CDR1 MNHNY, CDR2 SVGAGI (reference sequence). This CDR3 reads CASTKGGAKNIQYF. Written as DNA, the CDR3 is TGTGCCAGCACCAAAGGGGGGGCCAAAAACATTCAGTACTTC.

In this sample, this clone turned up a few times. This chain uses TRBV2 with TRBJ1-2; D possibly corresponds to TRBD1 (6 bases). V was clipped by 6 bases and J by 8 bases, with 10 bases between them. Germline V lookup: CDR1 SNHLY, CDR2 FYNNEI. This CDR3 region has 11 residues. CDR3 sequence reads: CASRAGQGYTF. DNA of the CDR3: TGTGCCAGCAGAGCCGGACAGGGCTACACCTTC.

Concerning this clone itself: Other DNA sequences of this sample code for an identical CDR3. This chain joins TRBV5-1 and TRBJ1-2; TRBD1 aligns across 10 bases. The ends lost 0 bases at V and 2 bases at J; junction bases unmatched: 1. Looked up from germline, CDR1 is SGHRS and CDR2 is YFSETQ. The CDR3 spans 15 residues. The CDR3 coding sequence is TGCGCCAGCAGCTTGGGGGACAGGGGAAACTATGGCTACACCTTC. It is translated as CASSLGDRGNYGYTF.

The chain's CDR3 is CASSGPLGGPSYEQYF. CDR3 nucleotide sequence: TGTGCCAGCAGCGGCCCCCTCGGAGGGCCGAGTTACGAGCAGTACTTC. The rearrangement links TRBV9 to TRBJ2-7; tentatively, D is TRBD2 (6 bases). Trimming removed 3 bases at V and 4 bases at J, with 20 bases between. The CDR3 is 16 amino acids. Looked up from germline, CDR1 is SGDLS and CDR2 is YYNGEE. Looking up the rest from reference TRBV9 and TRBJ2-7 gives the full variable domain: DSGVTQTPKHLITATGQRVTLRCSPRSGDLSVYWYQQSLDQGLQFLIQYYNGEERAKGNILERFSAQQFPDLHSELNLSSLELGDSALYFCASSGPLGGPSYEQYFGPGTRLTVT.

This clone was recorded a few times. The chain carries TRBV28 and TRBJ2-1; D gene uncertain. The V end was cut by 2 bases, the J end by 8 bases, with 10 bases between. The CDR3 runs to 13 residues. CDR1 is MDHEN and CDR2 is SYDVKM in the germline V gene. This chain's CDR3 is CASSLPHVDEQFF. Here the CDR3 DNA reads TGTGCCAGCAGTTTACCCCACGTCGATGAGCAGTTCTTC. Full variable domain (remainder filled in from reference TRBV28 and TRBJ2-1): DVKVTQSSRYLVKRTGEKVFLECVQDMDHENMFWYRQDPGLGLRLIYFSYDVKMKEKGDIPEGYSVSREKKERFSLILESASTNQTSMYLCASSLPHVDEQFFGPGTRLTVL.

This sequence joins TRBV5-1 and TRBJ1-2; possibly TRBD1 for D (6 bases). The V end was cut by 2 bases, the J end by 6 bases, with 11 bases between. The germline V gene has CDR1 SGHRS and CDR2 YFSETQ. This CDR3 is built from 13 residues. The CDR3 loop is CASSFEGGDGYTF. The CDR3 nucleotides read TGCGCCAGCAGCTTCGAGGGGGGCGATGGCTACACCTTC.

The rearrangement uses TRBV7-9 and TRBJ1-2; D uncertain. Trimming removed 5 bases at V and 7 bases at J, with 8 bases between. The V gene's germline CDR1 is SEHNR and CDR2 FQNEAQ (reference sequence). CDR3 size: 11 residues. CDR3 sequence: CASSLAAGYTF. CDR3 bases: TGTGCCAGCAGCCTCGCAGCTGGCTACACCTTC.

This clone was counted once. The same CDR3 arises from other DNA sequences in this sample as well. This CDR3 is CSARGLETQYF. The CDR3 coding sequence is TGCAGTGCTAGGGGACTGGAGACCCAGTACTTC. The chain couples TRBV20-1 to TRBJ2-5; D may be TRBD2 (6 bases). CDR1 and CDR2 from the germline V gene are DFQATT and SNEGSKA (reference sequence). This CDR3 has 11 amino acids. Trimming removed 3 bases from V and 5 bases from J, with 7 bases in between.